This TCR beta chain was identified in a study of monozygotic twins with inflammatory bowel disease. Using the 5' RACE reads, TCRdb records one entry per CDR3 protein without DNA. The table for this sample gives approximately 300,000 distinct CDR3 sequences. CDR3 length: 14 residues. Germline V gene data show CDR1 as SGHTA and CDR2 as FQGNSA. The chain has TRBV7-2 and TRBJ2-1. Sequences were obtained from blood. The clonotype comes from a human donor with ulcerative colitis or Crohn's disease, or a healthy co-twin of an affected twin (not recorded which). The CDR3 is CASRLDQVLNEQFF.